Shown below are 13 T cell receptor beta chains from a single sample sequenced in a study of OX40 agonist ivuxolimab in advanced cancers. Here immunoSEQ multiplex PCR was the method, and the copy in TCRdb shows in-frame clones only, minus some. There are approximately 66,000 clones in the sample; more than 70% occur only once, and about 0.6% lies in the top ten. The sequencing here drew on CD4+ or CD8+ T cells sorted from blood, taken in a trial of the OX40 agonist ivuxolimab. These receptor sequences come from an adult with an advanced solid tumor such as melanoma, head and neck, liver or kidney cancer.

The chain carries TRBV6-5 and TRBJ1-4; D not resolved. Germline lookup yields CDR1 MNHEY and CDR2 SVGAGI. The CDR3 extends over 11 amino acids. V lost 2 bases and J lost 6, with 1 base in between. CDR3 nucleotide sequence: TGTGCCAGCAGTTACGATGAAAAACTGTTTTTT. Its protein product is CASSYDEKLFF.

V and J are TRBV11-2 and TRBJ2-7; maybe TRBD2 (6 bases). The CDR3 totals 14 residues. The V gene's germline CDR1 is SGHAT and CDR2 FQNNGV. V was cut by 4 bases and J by 5 bases, with 15 bases left in between. The CDR3 is CASSSTGLGDEQYF. The CDR3 DNA follows: TGTGCCAGCAGCTCAACGGGACTGGGAGACGAGCAGTACTTC.

The chain couples TRBV6-1 to TRBJ2-5; tentative D call: TRBD2 (5 bases). This CDR3 contains 15 residues. V was trimmed by 6 bases and J by 5 bases, leaving 19 bases between them. Germline V lookup: CDR1 MNHNS, CDR2 SASEGT. The CDR3 region has the DNA TGTGCCAGCAGGACCCGAGCGGTCGTAGGGGAGACCCAGTACTTC. Encoded protein: CASRTRAVVGETQYF.

This chain links TRBV5-1 with TRBJ2-7; TRBD1 might be the D (6 bases). The CDR3 extends over 15 amino acids. Trimming shortened V by 2 bases and J by 3 bases, and 15 bases separated the two germline ends. Germline CDR1 and CDR2: SGHRS and YFSETQ. The chain's CDR3 is CASSFQGQGNYEQYF. In nucleotides, the CDR3 is TGCGCCAGCAGCTTCCAGGGGCAGGGAAACTACGAGCAGTACTTC.

The chain recombines TRBV6-5 with TRBJ2-6; no clear D. Trimming took 2 bases from V and 8 from J, leaving 7 bases between them. The germline V gene encodes CDR1 MNHEY and CDR2 SVGAGI. The CDR3 extends over 13 amino acids. The DNA of the CDR3 is TGTGCCAGCAGTTACCCCGCTACCAACGTCCTGACTTTC. Translated: CASSYPATNVLTF.

The genes are TRBV9 and TRBJ1-3, with D uncertain. Germline V lookup: CDR1 SGDLS, CDR2 YYNGEE. CDR3 length: 15 amino acids. V lost 5 bases and J lost 0, with 12 bases in between. The CDR3 reads CASSPDIVSGNTIYF. CDR3 coding DNA: TGTGCCAGCAGTCCAGACATAGTCTCTGGAAACACCATATATTTT.

V and J are TRBV4-1 and TRBJ1-3; D is unresolved. Germline CDR1 reads MGHRA; CDR2 reads YSYEKL. The V gene lost 0 bases and the J gene lost 0 bases, with 9 bases spanning the gap. The CDR3 length is 16 residues. The CDR3 loop reads CASSQEGVDSGNTIYF. The DNA of the CDR3 is TGCGCCAGCAGCCAAGAAGGCGTCGACTCTGGAAACACCATATATTTT.

J is TRBJ1-2 and V is TRBV5-1; D possibly corresponds to TRBD1 (5 bases). In germline, CDR1 is SGHRS, CDR2 YFSETQ. There are 13 residues in the CDR3. V lost 4 bases to trimming and J lost 3 bases, with 10 bases between them. CDR3 residues: CASSTQGDYGYTF. In DNA, the CDR3 is TGCGCCAGCAGCACTCAGGGAGACTATGGCTACACCTTC. The full variable domain, with the rest looked up from reference TRBV5-1 and TRBJ1-2, is KAGVTQTPRYLIKTRGQQVTLSCSPISGHRSVSWYQQTPGQGLQFLFEYFSETQRNKGNFPGRFSGRQFSNSRSEMNVSTLELGDSALYLCASSTQGDYGYTFGSGTRLTVV.

As to this clone: This CDR3 is also generated by other DNA sequences in the sample. The chain uses TRBV5-1 and TRBJ1-1; TRBD1 might be the D (5 bases). The CDR3 is 14 amino acids. With 1 base removed from V and 1 base from J, the gap between germline ends came to 8 bases. Germline V gene sequence: CDR1 SGHRS, CDR2 YFSETQ. This CDR3 reads CASSLTGGNTEAFF. The CDR3 nucleotides read TGCGCCAGCAGCTTGACGGGGGGGAACACTGAAGCTTTCTTT.

The gene calls are TRBV6-6 and TRBJ2-1, with 9 bases aligning to TRBD2. With V trimmed by 7 bases and J by 9 bases, 10 bases remained unmatched. Germline assignment: CDR1 MNHNY and CDR2 SVGAGI (reference sequence). The CDR3 consists of 14 residues. Here the CDR3 DNA reads TGTGCCAGCACCAAAGCTAGCGGGGATGTTGAGCAGTTCTTC. Translated: CASTKASGDVEQFF.

The J gene is TRBJ1-5, the V gene TRBV6-1, with a weak D call TRBD1 (6 bases). Trimming shortened V by 7 bases and J by 6 bases, and 16 bases separated the two germline ends. Germline CDR1 MNHNS, CDR2 SASEGT. This CDR3 spans 14 amino acids. CDR3 protein: CASTTGLIRQPQHF. The CDR3 nucleotides are TGTGCCAGCACCACAGGGTTAATTCGTCAGCCCCAGCATTTT.

The chain carries TRBV2 and TRBJ1-1, with D unclear. The V and J ends lost 7 bases and 0 bases respectively, with 3 bases between them. The germline V gene encodes CDR1 SNHLY and CDR2 FYNNEI. CDR3 length: 11 amino acids. The CDR3 loop is CASTVNTEAFF. CDR3 sequence (DNA): TGTGCCAGCACGGTGAACACTGAAGCTTTCTTT.

The chain couples TRBV19 to TRBJ1-2; no clear D gene. The CDR3 totals 11 residues. Trimming removed 7 bases from V and 7 bases from J, with 10 bases in between. The germline V gene has CDR1 LNHDA and CDR2 SQIVND (reference sequence). The CDR3 nucleotides read TGTGCCAGTACGGGGTGGATTGGCTACACCTTC. This encodes CASTGWIGYTF. The full variable domain, completed using reference TRBV19 and TRBJ1-2, is DGGITQSPKYLFRKEGQNVTLSCEQNLNHDAMYWYRQDPGQGLRLIYYSQIVNDFQKGDIAEGYSVSREKKESFPLTVTSAQKNPTAFYLCASTGWIGYTFGSGTRLTVV.